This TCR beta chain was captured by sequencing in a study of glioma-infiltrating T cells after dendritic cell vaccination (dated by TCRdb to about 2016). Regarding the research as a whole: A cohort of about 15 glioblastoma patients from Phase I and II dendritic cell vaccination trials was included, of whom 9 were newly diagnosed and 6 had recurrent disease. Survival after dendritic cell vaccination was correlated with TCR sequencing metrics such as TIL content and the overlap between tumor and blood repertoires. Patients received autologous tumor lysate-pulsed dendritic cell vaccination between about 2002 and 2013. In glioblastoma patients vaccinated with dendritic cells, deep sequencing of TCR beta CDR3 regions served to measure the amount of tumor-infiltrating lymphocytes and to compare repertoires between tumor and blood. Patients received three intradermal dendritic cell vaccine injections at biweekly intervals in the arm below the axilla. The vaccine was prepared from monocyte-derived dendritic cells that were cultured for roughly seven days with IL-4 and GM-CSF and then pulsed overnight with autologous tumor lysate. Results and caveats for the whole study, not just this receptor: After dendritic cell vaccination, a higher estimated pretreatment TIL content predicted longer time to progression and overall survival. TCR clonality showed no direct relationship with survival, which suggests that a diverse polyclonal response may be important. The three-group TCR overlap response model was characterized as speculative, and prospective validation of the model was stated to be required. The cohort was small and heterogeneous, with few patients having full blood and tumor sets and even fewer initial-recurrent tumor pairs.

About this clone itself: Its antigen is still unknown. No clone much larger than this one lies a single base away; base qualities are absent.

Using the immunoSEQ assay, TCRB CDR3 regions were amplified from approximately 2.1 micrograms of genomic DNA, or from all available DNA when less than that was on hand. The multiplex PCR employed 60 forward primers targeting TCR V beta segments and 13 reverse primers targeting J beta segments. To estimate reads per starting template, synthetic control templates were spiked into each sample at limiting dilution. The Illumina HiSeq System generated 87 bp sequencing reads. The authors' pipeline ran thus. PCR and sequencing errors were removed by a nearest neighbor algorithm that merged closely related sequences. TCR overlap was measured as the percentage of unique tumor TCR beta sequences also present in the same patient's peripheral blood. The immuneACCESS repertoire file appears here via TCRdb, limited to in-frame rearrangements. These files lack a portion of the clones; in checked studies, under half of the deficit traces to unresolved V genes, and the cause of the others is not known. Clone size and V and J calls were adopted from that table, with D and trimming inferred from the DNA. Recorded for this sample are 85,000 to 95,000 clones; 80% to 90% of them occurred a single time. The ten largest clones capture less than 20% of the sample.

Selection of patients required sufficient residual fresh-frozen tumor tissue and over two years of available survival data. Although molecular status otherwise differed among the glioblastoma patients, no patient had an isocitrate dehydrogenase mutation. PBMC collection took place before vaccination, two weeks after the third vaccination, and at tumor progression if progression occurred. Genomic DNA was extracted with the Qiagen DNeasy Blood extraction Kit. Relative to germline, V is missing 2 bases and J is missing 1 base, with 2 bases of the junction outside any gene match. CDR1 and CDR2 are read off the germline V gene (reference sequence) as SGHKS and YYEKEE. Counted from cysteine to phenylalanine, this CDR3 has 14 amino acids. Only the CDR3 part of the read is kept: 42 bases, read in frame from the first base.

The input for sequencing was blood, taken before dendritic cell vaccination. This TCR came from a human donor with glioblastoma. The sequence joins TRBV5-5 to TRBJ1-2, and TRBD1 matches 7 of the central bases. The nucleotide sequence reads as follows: TGTGCCAGCAGCTTAGACAGGGTTAACTATGGCTACACCTTC. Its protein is CASSLDRVNYGYTF.